This T cell receptor (beta chain) was documented in a study of blood T cell repertoires in COVID-19 (TCRdb year 2020). Looking at the study overall: Collaborator samples came from the United States, Italy and Spain and covered acute and convalescent phases of COVID-19. The material from the prospective study consisted of cDNA or gDNA derived from T cells, B-cell-depleted T cells, or PBMCs. Deeply sampled blood TCRbeta repertoires from subjects exposed to, actively infected with, or recovered from COVID-19 were included in the dataset. The repertoires were released in a freely available public database intended as a resource for research on the immune response to SARS-CoV-2. The samples were drawn from two sources: the first 160 participants of the ongoing ImmuneRACE study, and 1,200 or so subjects contributed by 6 global collaborators. A de-identified subject ID, COVID-19 status, age in years and sex were almost always included in the sample metadata. HLA class I and class II types, where available, came from metadata supplied by the sample provider rather than from assay-based typing.

Relative to germline, V is 1 base shorter and J is 5 bases shorter, with 7 bases between their ends. The CDR3 sequence holds 14 residues, the cysteine and phenylalanine included. Of the read, only the CDR3 DNA is kept; its 42 bases are in frame from base 1. CDR1 SGHRS and CDR2 YFSETQ were looked up in the germline V gene. Each collaborating institution followed its own protocols to collect whole blood in K2EDTA tubes. For TCRbeta analysis, collaborator samples were shipped as frozen whole blood, as isolated PBMCs, or as DNA extracted from either sample type. The immunoSEQ Assay, a bias-controlled multiplex PCR, was used to amplify TCRbeta CDR3 regions from genomic DNA. For the original study's pipeline: The number of nucleated cells in each sample was estimated by amplification of reference gene primers within the assay. Sequence reads were collapsed and filtered to measure the absolute abundance of every unique TCRbeta CDR3 rearrangement. For each sample, productive Simpson clonality was calculated as the square root of Simpson's diversity index over productive rearrangements. The table comes from immuneACCESS by way of TCRdb, which keeps in-frame sequences with V and J called. Part of the clones is missing from these tables; in studies checked, under half for an unresolved V gene and the rest for unknown reasons. V, J and clone size derive from that table, while D and trimming were established from the DNA sequence. For this sample there are 120,000 or so clones; around 80% appear just once. The ten top clones hold 3.8% of the sample.

The full study reports these points: The quantity of clinical and demographic metadata differed by source and by participant and was supplied without curation.

To note about this clone: The antigen this receptor binds is unknown. Base-call qualities are not available, and no considerably larger clone is one nucleotide away.

The rearranged chain carries TRBV5-1 and TRBJ1-6, with no D gene named confidently. The receptor was isolated from a woman in her fifties or sixties with acute or convalescent COVID-19. The sample was peripheral blood. The DNA sequence follows: TGCGCCAGCAGCTTGCGGGAAAATAATTCACCCCTCCACTTT. It is translated as CASSLRENNSPLHF.